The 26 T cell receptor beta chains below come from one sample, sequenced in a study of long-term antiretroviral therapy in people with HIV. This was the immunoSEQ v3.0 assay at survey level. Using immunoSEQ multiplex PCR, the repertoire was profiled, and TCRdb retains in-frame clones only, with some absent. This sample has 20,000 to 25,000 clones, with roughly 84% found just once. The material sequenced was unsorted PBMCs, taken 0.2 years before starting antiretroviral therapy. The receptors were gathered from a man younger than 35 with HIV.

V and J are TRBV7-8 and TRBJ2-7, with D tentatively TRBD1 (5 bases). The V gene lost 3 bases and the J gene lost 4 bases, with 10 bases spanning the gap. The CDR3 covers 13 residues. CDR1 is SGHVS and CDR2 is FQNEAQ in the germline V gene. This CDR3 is CASSFIGAYEQYF. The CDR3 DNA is TGTGCCAGCAGCTTCATAGGGGCGTACGAGCAGTACTTC.

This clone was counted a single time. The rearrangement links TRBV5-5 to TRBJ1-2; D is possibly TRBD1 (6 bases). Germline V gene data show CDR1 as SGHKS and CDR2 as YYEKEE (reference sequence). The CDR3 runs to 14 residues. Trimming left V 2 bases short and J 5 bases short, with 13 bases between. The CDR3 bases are TGTGCCAGCAGCTTCCAGGGGACTCAGTATGGCTACACCTTC. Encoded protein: CASSFQGTQYGYTF.

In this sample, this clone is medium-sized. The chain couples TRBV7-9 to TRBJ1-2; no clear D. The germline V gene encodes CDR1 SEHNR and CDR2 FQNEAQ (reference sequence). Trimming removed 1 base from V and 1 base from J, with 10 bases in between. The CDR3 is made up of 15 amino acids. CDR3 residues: CASSLVANLNYGYTF. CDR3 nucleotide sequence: TGTGCCAGCAGCTTAGTAGCAAACCTTAACTATGGCTACACCTTC.

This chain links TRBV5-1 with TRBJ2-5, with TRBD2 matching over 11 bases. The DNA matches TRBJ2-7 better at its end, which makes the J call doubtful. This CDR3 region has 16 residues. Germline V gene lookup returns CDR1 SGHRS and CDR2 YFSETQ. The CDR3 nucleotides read TGCGCCAGCAGCGGGAGGACTAGCGGGTTCGACTACGAGCAGTACTTC. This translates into CASSGRTSGFDYEQYF.

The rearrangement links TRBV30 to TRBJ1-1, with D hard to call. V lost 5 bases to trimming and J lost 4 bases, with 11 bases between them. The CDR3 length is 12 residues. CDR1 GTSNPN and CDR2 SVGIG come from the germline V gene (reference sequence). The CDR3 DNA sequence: TGTGCCTGGGCCCATAGGCTCACTGAAGCTTTCTTT. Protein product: CAWAHRLTEAFF.

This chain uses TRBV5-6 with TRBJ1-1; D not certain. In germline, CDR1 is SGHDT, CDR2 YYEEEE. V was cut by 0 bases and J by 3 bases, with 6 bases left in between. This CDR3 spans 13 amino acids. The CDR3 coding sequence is TGTGCCAGCAGCTTGGAGGGCCACACTGAAGCTTTCTTT. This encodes CASSLEGHTEAFF.

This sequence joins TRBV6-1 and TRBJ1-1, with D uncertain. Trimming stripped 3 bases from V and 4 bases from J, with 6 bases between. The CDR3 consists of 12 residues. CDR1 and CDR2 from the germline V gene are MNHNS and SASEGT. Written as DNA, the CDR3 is TGTGCCAGCAGTGATGGACCCACTGAAGCTTTCTTT. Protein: CASSDGPTEAFF.

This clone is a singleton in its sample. The chain's CDR3 is CASSLSVRGTEAFF. CDR3 nucleotide sequence: TGTGCCAGTAGCCTTTCAGTAAGGGGCACTGAAGCTTTCTTT. The chain is built from TRBV19 and TRBJ1-1, with D perhaps matching TRBD1 (5 bases). Trimming left V 6 bases short and J 4 bases short, with 15 bases between. The CDR3 is made up of 14 amino acids. Germline V lookup: CDR1 LNHDA, CDR2 SQIVND (reference sequence).

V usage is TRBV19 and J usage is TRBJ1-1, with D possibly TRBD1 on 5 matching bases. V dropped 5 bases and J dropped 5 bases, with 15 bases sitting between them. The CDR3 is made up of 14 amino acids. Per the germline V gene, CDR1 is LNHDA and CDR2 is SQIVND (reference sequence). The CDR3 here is CASSPRGDLTEAFF. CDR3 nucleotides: TGTGCCAGTAGTCCCCGGGGGGATTTGACTGAAGCTTTCTTT.

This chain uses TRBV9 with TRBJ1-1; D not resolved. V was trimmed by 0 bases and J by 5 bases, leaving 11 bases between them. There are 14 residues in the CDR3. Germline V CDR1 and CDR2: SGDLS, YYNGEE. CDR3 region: CASSVAWGGTEAFF. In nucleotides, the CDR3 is TGTGCCAGCAGCGTAGCCTGGGGAGGGACTGAAGCTTTCTTT.

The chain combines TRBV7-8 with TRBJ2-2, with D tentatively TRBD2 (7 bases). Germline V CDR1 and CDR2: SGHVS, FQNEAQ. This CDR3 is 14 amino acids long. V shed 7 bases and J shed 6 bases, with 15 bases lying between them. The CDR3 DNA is TGTGCCAGCACCATTGGGGGGGGCCCCGGGGAGCTGTTTTTT. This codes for CASTIGGGPGELFF.

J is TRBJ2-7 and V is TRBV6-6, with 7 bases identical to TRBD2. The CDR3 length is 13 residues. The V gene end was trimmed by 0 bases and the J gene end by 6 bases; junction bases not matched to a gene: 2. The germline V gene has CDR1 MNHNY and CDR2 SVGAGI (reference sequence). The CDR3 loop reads CASSYSGGGEQYF. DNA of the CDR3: TGTGCCAGCAGTTACTCGGGGGGGGGCGAGCAGTACTTC.

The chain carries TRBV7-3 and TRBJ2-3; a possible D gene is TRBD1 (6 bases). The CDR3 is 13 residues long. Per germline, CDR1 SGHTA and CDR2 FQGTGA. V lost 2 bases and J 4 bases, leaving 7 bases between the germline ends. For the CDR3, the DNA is TGTGCCAGCAGCTTATACAGGGCAGATACGCAGTATTTT. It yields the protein CASSLYRADTQYF.

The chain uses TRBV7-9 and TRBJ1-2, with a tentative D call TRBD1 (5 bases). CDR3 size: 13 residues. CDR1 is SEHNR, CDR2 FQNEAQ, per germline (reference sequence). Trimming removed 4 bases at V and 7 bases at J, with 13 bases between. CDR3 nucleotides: TGTGCCAGCAGCTCGGGGCCCCTCGGTGGCTACACCTTC. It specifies CASSSGPLGGYTF.

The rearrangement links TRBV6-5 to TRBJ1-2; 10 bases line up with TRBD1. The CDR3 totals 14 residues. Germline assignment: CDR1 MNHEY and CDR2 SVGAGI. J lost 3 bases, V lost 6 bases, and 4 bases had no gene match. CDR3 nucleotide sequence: TGTGCCAGCAGCTCAGGACAGGGGGACTATGGCTACACCTTC. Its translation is CASSSGQGDYGYTF.

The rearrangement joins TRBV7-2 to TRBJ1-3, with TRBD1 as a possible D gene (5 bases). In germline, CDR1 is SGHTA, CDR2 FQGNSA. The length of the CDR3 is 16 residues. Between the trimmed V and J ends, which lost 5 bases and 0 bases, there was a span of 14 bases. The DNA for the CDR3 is TGTGCCAGCAGCCGAGAGGGACGTCTCTCTGGAAACACCATATATTTT. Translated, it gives CASSREGRLSGNTIYF.

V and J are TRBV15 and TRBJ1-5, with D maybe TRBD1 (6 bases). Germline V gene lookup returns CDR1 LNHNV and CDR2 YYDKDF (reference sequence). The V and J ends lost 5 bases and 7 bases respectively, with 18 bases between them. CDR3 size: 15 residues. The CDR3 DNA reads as TGTGCCACCAGCCCCGAGACCAGGGGTCGGCAGCCCCAGCATTTT. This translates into CATSPETRGRQPQHF.

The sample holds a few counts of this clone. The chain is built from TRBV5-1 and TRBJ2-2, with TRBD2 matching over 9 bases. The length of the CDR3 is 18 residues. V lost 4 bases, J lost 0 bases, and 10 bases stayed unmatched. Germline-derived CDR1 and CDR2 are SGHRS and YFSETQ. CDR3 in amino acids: CASSTRLAVFPNTGELFF. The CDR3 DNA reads TGCGCCAGCAGCACGAGACTAGCGGTGTTTCCGAACACCGGGGAGCTGTTTTTT.

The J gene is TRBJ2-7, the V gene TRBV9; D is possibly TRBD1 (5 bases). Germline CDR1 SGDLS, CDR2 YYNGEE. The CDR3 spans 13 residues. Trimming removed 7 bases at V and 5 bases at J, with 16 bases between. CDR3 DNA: TGTGCCAGCGCGCCAGGGATTATCGACGAGCAGTACTTC. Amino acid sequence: CASAPGIIDEQYF.

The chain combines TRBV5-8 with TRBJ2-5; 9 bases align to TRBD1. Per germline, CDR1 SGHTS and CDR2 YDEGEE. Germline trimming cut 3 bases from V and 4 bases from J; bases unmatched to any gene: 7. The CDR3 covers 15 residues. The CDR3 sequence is CASSSGQGRRETQYF. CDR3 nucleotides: TGTGCCAGCAGCTCCGGACAGGGGAGGAGAGAGACCCAGTACTTC.

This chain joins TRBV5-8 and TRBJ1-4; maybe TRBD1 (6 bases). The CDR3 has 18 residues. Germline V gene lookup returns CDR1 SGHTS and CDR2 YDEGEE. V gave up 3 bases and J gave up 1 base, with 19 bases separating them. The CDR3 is CASSSGQSSVLTNEKLFF. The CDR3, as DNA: TGTGCCAGCAGCTCCGGACAGTCCTCGGTACTAACTAATGAAAAACTGTTTTTT.

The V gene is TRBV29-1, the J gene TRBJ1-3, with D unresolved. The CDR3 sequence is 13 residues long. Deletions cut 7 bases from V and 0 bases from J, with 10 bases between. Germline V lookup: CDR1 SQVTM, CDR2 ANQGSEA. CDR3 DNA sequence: TGCAGCGGCCTTTACAGCTCTGGAAACACCATATATTTT. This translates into CSGLYSSGNTIYF. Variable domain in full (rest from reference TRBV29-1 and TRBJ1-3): SAVISQKPSRDICQRGTSLTIQCQVDSQVTMMFWYRQQPGQSLTLIATANQGSEATYESGFVIDKFPISRPNLTFSTLTVSNMSPEDSSIYLCSGLYSSGNTIYFGEGSWLTVV.

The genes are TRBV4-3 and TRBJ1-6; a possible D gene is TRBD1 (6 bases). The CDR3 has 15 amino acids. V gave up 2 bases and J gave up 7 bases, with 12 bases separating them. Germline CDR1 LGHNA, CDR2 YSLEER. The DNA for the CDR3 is TGCGCCAGCAGCCAAAATTACAGGGACAATTCACCCCTCCACTTT. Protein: CASSQNYRDNSPLHF.

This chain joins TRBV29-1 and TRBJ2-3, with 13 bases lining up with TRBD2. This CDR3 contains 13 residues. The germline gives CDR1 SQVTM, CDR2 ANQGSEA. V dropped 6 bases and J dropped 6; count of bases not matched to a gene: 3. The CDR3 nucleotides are TGCAGCGTCCGACTAGCGGGAGGCGATACGCAGTATTTT. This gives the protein CSVRLAGGDTQYF.

The CDR3 reads CASSYLPDSNQPQHF. CDR3 nucleotide sequence: TGTGCCAGCAGTTACCTCCCGGACTCCAATCAGCCCCAGCATTTT. The V and J genes are TRBV6-6 and TRBJ1-5; D not resolved. From germline, CDR1 is MNHNY and CDR2 SVGAGI (reference sequence). Trimming stripped 2 bases from V and 3 bases from J, with 11 bases between. This CDR3 spans 15 amino acids.

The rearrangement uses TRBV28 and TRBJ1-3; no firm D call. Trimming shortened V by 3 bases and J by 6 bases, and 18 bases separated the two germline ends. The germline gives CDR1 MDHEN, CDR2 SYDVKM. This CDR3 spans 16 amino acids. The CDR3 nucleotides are TGTGCCAGCAGTTTGGGGAGTCCTATAAGCCTAAACACCATATATTTT. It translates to CASSLGSPISLNTIYF.